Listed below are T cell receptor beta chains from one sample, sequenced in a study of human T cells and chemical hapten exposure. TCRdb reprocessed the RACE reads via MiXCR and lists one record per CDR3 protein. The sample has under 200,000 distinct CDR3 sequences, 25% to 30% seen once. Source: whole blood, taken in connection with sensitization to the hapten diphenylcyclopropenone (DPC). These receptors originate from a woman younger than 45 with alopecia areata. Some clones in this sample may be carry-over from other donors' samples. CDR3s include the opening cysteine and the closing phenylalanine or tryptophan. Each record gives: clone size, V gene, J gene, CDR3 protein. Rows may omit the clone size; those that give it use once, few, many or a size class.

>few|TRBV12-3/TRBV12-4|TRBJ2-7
CASSRTPQYEQYF
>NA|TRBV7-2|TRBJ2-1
CASRSQGEQFF
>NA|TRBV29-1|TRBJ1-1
CSVEQSGGATEAFF
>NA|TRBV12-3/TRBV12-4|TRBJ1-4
CASSPALNEKLFF
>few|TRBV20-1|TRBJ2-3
CSAEPGQGSTDTQYF
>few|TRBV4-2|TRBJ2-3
CASSQAERDTDTQYF
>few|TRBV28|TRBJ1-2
CASSVFTNGYTF
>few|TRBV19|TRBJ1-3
CATRTRSGNTIYF
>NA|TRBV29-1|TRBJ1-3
CSVRGPSTGNTIYF
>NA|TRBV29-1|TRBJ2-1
CSVEVRGNEQFF
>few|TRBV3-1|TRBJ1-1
CASSQGTGNTEAFF
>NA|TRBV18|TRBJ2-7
CASSLTAGSSYEQYF
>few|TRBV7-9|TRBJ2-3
CASSLAHRGLQVRDTQYF
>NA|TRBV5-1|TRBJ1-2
CASSFGQSLIGGYTF
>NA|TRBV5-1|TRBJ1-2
CASSLGGSPNYGYTF
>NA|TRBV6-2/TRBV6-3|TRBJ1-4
CASSYSGNFRPNEKLFF
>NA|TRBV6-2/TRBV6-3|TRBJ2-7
CASSYYPGNEQYF
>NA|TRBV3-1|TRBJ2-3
CASSQGTWHPDTQYF
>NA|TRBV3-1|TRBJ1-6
CASSQGRGASPLHF
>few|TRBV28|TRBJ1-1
CASRTTNTNTEAFF
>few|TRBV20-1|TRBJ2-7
CSARDLGGFYEQYF
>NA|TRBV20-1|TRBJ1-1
CSARQGGTNTEAFF
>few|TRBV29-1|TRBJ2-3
CSVAQGLTVDTQYF
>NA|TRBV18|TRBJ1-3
CASSPRDPSGNTIYF
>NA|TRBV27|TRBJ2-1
CASSFGRGANEQFF
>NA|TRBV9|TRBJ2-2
CASSVGSGVNTGELFF
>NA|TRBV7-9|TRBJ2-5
CASSSGILETQYF
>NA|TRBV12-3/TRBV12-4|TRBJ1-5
CASSLRDQPQHF
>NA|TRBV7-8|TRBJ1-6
CASRNRGSNSPLHF
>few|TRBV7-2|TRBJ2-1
CASSAPTSSFLFF
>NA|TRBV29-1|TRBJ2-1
CSVKHLAGDNSEQFF
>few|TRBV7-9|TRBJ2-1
CASKPGTSVHEQFF
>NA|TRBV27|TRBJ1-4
CASSLAKQGSHEKLFF